This T cell receptor beta chain emerged from a study of T cell repertoires in cytomegalovirus infection. At the level of the study: Public TCR beta signatures indicated both CMV infection and matching HLA type. Whole-study findings and limits: The study found HLA-C-restricted CMV-specific TCR beta clonotypes dominating the ex vivo response.

TCRdb passed the reads through MiXCR, listing each CDR3 protein once. In the table there are about 900,000 distinct CDR3 sequences, around 32% of which are singletons. This clonotype has only a few counts. No antigen is known for it. Sequenced material: cultured CD8+ T cells from PBMCs, taken from culture after CMV antigen stimulation. The source is a human donor in good health (CMV status not recorded). Some clones in this sample may be carry-over from other donors' samples.

CDR3 sequence reads: CASTETGPSNNEQFF. The CDR3 DNA sequence: TGTGCCAGCACCGAGACAGGGCCGAGTAACAATGAGCAGTTCTTC. The V call is TRBV2, the J call TRBJ2-1; 7 bases fit TRBD1. The junction had 11 bases not matched to a gene; V was cut back by 7 bases and J by 5 bases. Germline V lookup: CDR1 SNHLY, CDR2 FYNNEI. The CDR3 has 15 amino acids.